The 8 T cell receptor beta chains below all came from one sample that was sequenced in a study of human T cells and chemical hapten exposure. One entry per CDR3 protein results from TCRdb running MiXCR on the RACE reads. The sample holds roughly 380,000 distinct CDR3 sequences, roughly 4.8% seen once. Time point denoted: patch test 1, 2 weeks after DPC sensitization. Sample treatment: therapeutic diphenylcyclopropenone sensitization with weekly scalp DPC. The input for sequencing was whole blood, taken in connection with sensitization to the hapten diphenylcyclopropenone (DPC). All receptors derive from a woman between 45 and 60 years old with alopecia areata. Some clones in this sample may be carry-over from other donors' samples.

The table lists this clonotype with many counts. This chain uses TRBV28 with TRBJ2-3, with D possibly matching TRBD2 (5 bases). This CDR3 contains 11 residues. Germline V CDR1 and CDR2: MDHEN, SYDVKM. The V end lost 8 bases, the J end lost 7 bases, and 10 bases lay between the germline ends. The CDR3 bases are TGTGCCAGCGGCAGGAGGAATACGCAGTATTTT. Its translation is CASGRRNTQYF.

Concerning this clonotype itself: A much larger clonotype is one base distant, so this may be a read error. The rearrangement joins TRBV5-5 to TRBJ2-7, with a weak D call TRBD2 (6 bases). CDR3 length equals 17 residues. Germline CDR1 SGHKS, CDR2 YYEKEE (reference sequence). The V and J ends lost 0 bases and 5 bases respectively, with 21 bases between them. The CDR3 sequence is CASSLDAGPVILNEQYF. The CDR3 nucleotides read TGTGCCAGCAGCTTGGATGCGGGACCCGTAATATTGAACGAGCAGTACTTC.

This clonotype showed up many times. This rearrangement joins TRBV24-1 to TRBJ1-4, with D hard to call. The CDR3 consists of 14 residues. The V end was cut by 4 bases, the J end by 4 bases, with 9 bases between. Germline CDR1 and CDR2: KGHDR and SFDVKD. The CDR3 is CATSDPAVNEKLFF. In DNA, the CDR3 is TGTGCCACCAGTGACCCCGCGGTTAATGAAAAACTGTTTTTT.

This clonotype showed up many times. This chain joins TRBV7-9 and TRBJ2-1; 14 nucleotides line up with TRBD2. The V and J ends lost 6 bases and 8 bases, in that order; junction bases with no gene match: 18. The germline CDR1 and CDR2 sequences are SEHNR and FQNEAQ (reference sequence). This CDR3 has 19 residues. CDR3 DNA: TGTGCCAGCAGTTACCCGGGACTAGCGGGAGCTCCCTCCGGTTATGAGCAGTTCTTC. It codes for CASSYPGLAGAPSGYEQFF.

This clonotype showed up many times. J is TRBJ2-2 and V is TRBV27; 7 bases are shared with TRBD1. Germline V gives CDR1 MNHEY, CDR2 SMNVEV (reference sequence). The CDR3 contains 18 residues. Trimming cost V 3 bases and J 3 bases; bases outside gene matches: 13. CDR3 sequence reads: CASSFYYRDRRYTGELFF. The CDR3 coding sequence is TGTGCCAGCAGTTTTTATTACCGGGACAGACGATACACCGGGGAGCTGTTTTTT.

This clonotype has a count of ten or more. The gene calls are TRBV6-5 and TRBJ1-1; the D gene is possibly TRBD1 (5 bases). V lost 6 bases, J lost 9 bases, and 11 bases lay in between. CDR1 is MNHEY and CDR2 is SVGAGI in the germline V gene. This CDR3 comprises 11 residues. The chain's CDR3 is CASRRDFKAFF. CDR3 sequence (DNA): TGTGCCAGCAGGCGGGACTTCAAAGCTTTCTTT.

In this sample, this clonotype turned up many times. This chain uses TRBV3-1 with TRBJ2-7, with 11 bases lining up with TRBD1. V lost 1 base and J lost 6; bases outside the gene matches: 5. The CDR3 consists of 15 residues. Germline V CDR1 and CDR2: LGHDT, YNNKEL (reference sequence). The CDR3 bases are TGTGCCAGCAGCCAAGGGACAGGGGGCCTCGCCGAGCAGTACTTC. Protein sequence: CASSQGTGGLAEQYF.

This clonotype showed up many times. CDR3 DNA sequence: TGTGCCAGCGCCCTCAAGTACCAGCCCCAGCATTTT. This gives the protein CASALKYQPQHF. V is TRBV6-2 or TRBV6-3 and J is TRBJ1-5, with D uncertain. The germline V and J ends were trimmed by 8 bases and 7 bases, with 12 bases remaining between them. The germline V gene encodes CDR1 MNHEY and CDR2 SVGEGT. The CDR3 extends over 12 amino acids.